This is a list of T cell receptor beta chains from one sample in a study of PD-L1 blockade in urothelial cancer. The repertoire was sequenced with immunoSEQ multiplex PCR; TCRdb's copy has only in-frame clones and lacks some. Here the sample spans 23,000 or so clones, 82% being singletons. This specimen was PBMCs, taken around atezolizumab (anti-PD-L1) treatment. These receptors were collected from a man aged 65 to 79 with urothelial cancer. Each CDR3 is given with its conserved first and last residue. The D gene is left open where the match is weak.

CDR3aa,d_gene,v_gene,j_gene
CAISDSLNEQYF,.,TRBV10-3,TRBJ2-7
CASSYSGTGPEAFF,.,TRBV6-5,TRBJ1-1
CSVKYISGTGGRLFF,TRBD1,TRBV29-1,TRBJ1-4
CASSGRAGGPGTDTQYF,TRBD2,TRBV7-6,TRBJ2-3
CATFERLAGDHPGGEQFF,TRBD2,TRBV10-3,TRBJ2-1
CASSKTGHSNEKLFF,.,TRBV7-2,TRBJ1-4
CASSLVGQGRAGYTF,TRBD1,TRBV11-3,TRBJ1-2
CASSPLSGNMNTEAFF,.,TRBV18,TRBJ1-1
CASSFEETQYF,.,TRBV5-4,TRBJ2-5
CASRLDRENIQYF,TRBD1,TRBV2,TRBJ2-4
CASSPSTSGFYNEQFF,TRBD2,TRBV18,TRBJ2-1
CASSFENYGYTF,.,TRBV7-8,TRBJ1-2
CASSLVVGDIANYGYTF,.,TRBV5-1,TRBJ1-2
CASSQFVQGARGYTF,TRBD1,TRBV4-1,TRBJ1-2
CASSRTRGVETQYF,TRBD2,TRBV5-4,TRBJ2-5
CASSMAGRWGAQHF,.,TRBV19,TRBJ1-5
CASSYDGIETQYF,.,TRBV6-5,TRBJ2-5
CASSLVTGNTGELFF,.,TRBV5-6,TRBJ2-2
CASSFSGRPYNEQFF,TRBD2,TRBV7-6,TRBJ2-1
CATSRDGTSGTGELFF,TRBD2,TRBV15,TRBJ2-2
CASSSSSYEQYF,.,TRBV27,TRBJ2-7
CASSAGGEETQYF,TRBD2,TRBV9,TRBJ2-5
CASSLDSGLEQYF,.,TRBV7-2,TRBJ2-7
CASSPGTPVPLFF,.,TRBV9,TRBJ1-4
CASSYSAGADTQYF,.,TRBV6-5,TRBJ2-3
CASSLGGLSNQPQHF,.,TRBV7-2,TRBJ1-5